Presented here are 27 T cell receptor beta chains from one specimen sequenced in a study of prognosis after radiotherapy for stage I lung cancer. Researchers used two-round multiplex PCR to amplify TCR beta CDR3 starting from genomic DNA. Gene-specific TRBV and TRBJ primers were used in PCR round one. A single record per CDR3 protein comes from TCRdb applying MiXCR to the multiplex PCR reads. The sample has about 59,000 distinct CDR3 sequences; around a quarter are singletons. Sequencing was performed on PBMCs, taken before or after stereotactic body radiation therapy (not recorded which). These receptors came from a donor of 50 years or more with non-small cell lung cancer.

This clonotype has ten or more counts. The chain joins TRBV11-2 to TRBJ1-4, with TRBD1 identical over 9 bases. CDR1 and CDR2 from the germline V gene are SGHAT and FQNNGV. The trim removed 0 bases at V and 5 bases at J, leaving 1 base unmatched. This CDR3 has 15 amino acids. The CDR3 DNA sequence: TGTGCCAGCAGCTTAGAGGACAGGGGAAATGAAAAACTGTTTTTT. Protein product: CASSLEDRGNEKLFF.

The sample holds many counts of this clonotype. The V and J genes are TRBV27 and TRBJ2-1; TRBD1 aligns across 7 bases. Germline trimming cut 7 bases from V and 6 bases from J; bases unmatched to any gene: 3. This CDR3 is built from 12 residues. CDR1 MNHEY and CDR2 SMNVEV come from the germline V gene (reference sequence). The CDR3 reads CASMAGGNEQFF. The DNA of the CDR3 is TGTGCCAGCATGGCAGGGGGCAATGAGCAGTTCTTC.

This clonotype was picked up many times. The rearrangement links TRBV20-1 to TRBJ1-6; 8 positions agree with TRBD1. V lost 4 bases and J lost 7; bases outside the gene matches: 3. The germline V gene encodes CDR1 DFQATT and CDR2 SNEGSKA (reference sequence). The CDR3 runs to 13 residues. The CDR3 sequence: CSATGGRNSPLHF. The CDR3 nucleotides are TGCAGTGCTACAGGGGGCAGGAATTCACCCCTCCACTTT.

This clonotype was counted at least ten times. The chain joins TRBV10-3 to TRBJ2-7, with D perhaps matching TRBD1 or TRBD2 (6 bases each). From germline, CDR1 is ENHRY and CDR2 SYGVKD. The CDR3 runs to 15 residues. V dropped 7 bases and J dropped 0 bases, with 16 bases sitting between them. The CDR3 nucleotides are TGTGCCATCACAGCAGGGGACGGGAGCTCCTACGAGCAGTACTTC. It codes for CAITAGDGSSYEQYF.

The sample holds one count of this clonotype. The junction departs from germline at one end; a sequencing error may be responsible. The chain employs TRBV7-9 and TRBJ2-7, with D tentatively TRBD1 (6 bases). Germline-derived CDR1 and CDR2 are SEHNR and FQNEAQ (reference sequence). The CDR3 spans 14 residues. The CDR3 region is CASRLAQGHYEQYF. Written as DNA, the CDR3 is TGTGCCAGCAGATTAGCACAGGGACACTACGAGCAGTACTTC.

This clonotype was seen ten or more times. The CDR3 loop reads CSALPNTGDFSYEQYF. The CDR3 bases are TGCAGTGCCCTACCTAACACAGGGGATTTCTCCTACGAGCAGTACTTC. This chain connects TRBV20-1 to TRBJ2-7; 7 bases agree with TRBD1. V shed 6 bases and J 0 bases; nucleotides not matched to a gene: 14. CDR3 length: 16 amino acids. Germline values: CDR1 DFQATT, CDR2 SNEGSKA (reference sequence).

The chain uses TRBV6-1 and TRBJ2-3; TRBD2 aligns across 7 bases. The CDR3 runs to 15 residues. Germline V gene data show CDR1 as MNHNS and CDR2 as SASEGT. Germline trimming cut 8 bases from V and 6 bases from J; bases unmatched to any gene: 14. CDR3 DNA sequence: TGTGCCAGCCTTGCAAGAGCGGGAAGTGCGGATACGCAGTATTTT. This codes for CASLARAGSADTQYF.

This clonotype was seen many times. The chain joins TRBV30 to TRBJ2-3, with 10 bases that match TRBD2. Trimming cost V 3 bases and J 3 bases; bases outside gene matches: 9. The CDR3 extends over 16 amino acids. Germline CDR1 is GTSNPN and CDR2 is SVGIG (reference sequence). The CDR3, as DNA: TGTGCCTGGAGAAGGAAGCGGGGGGGCAGGACAGATACGCAGTATTTT. Its protein product is CAWRRKRGGRTDTQYF.

Worth noting for this clonotype: This CDR3 fails to terminate in the conserved phenylalanine or tryptophan, so it likely reflects a read error. This chain uses TRBV6-1 with TRBJ1-3; D is unclear. The CDR3 totals 13 residues. V was pared by 10 bases and J by 4 bases, with 14 bases between. Germline-derived CDR1 and CDR2 are MNHNS and SASEGT. As DNA, the CDR3 is TGTGCCAACGGCTCGCGGGAGGGAAACACCATATATGTT. Encoded protein: CANGSREGNTIYV.

This clonotype was picked up many times. The chain employs TRBV7-9 and TRBJ2-1, with D unresolved. CDR3 length equals 13 residues. The V gene's germline CDR1 is SEHNR and CDR2 FQNEAQ (reference sequence). Trimming removed 5 bases at V and 8 bases at J, with 13 bases between. The CDR3 protein is CASSLLSRDEQFF. The CDR3 DNA is TGTGCCAGCAGCCTCCTCTCAAGGGATGAGCAGTTCTTC.

At least ten counts were recorded for this clonotype. V usage is TRBV2 and J usage is TRBJ1-5; D possibly corresponds to TRBD1 (5 bases). The CDR3 runs 15 residues. CDR1 and CDR2 (germline): SNHLY, FYNNEI. With 8 bases removed from V and 1 base from J, the gap between germline ends came to 15 bases. CDR3 residues: CASGRDPASNQPQHF. CDR3 nucleotide sequence: TGTGCCAGCGGGAGGGACCCGGCAAGCAATCAGCCCCAGCATTTT. The full variable domain, completed using reference TRBV2 and TRBJ1-5, is EPEVTQTPSHQVTQMGQEVILRCVPISNHLYFYWYRQILGQKVEFLVSFYNNEISEKSEIFDDQFSVERPDGSNFTLKIRSTKLEDSAMYFCASGRDPASNQPQHFGDGTRLSIL.

This clonotype was observed at least ten times. The chain uses TRBV7-6 and TRBJ2-5; D possibly uses TRBD1 or TRBD2 (5 bases each). The CDR3 spans 15 residues. V was clipped by 2 bases and J by 2 bases, with 12 bases between them. Germline V CDR1 and CDR2: SGHVS, FNYEAQ. The CDR3 bases are TGTGCCAGCAGCTTATCGGGGTCAGGGCAAGAGACCCAGTACTTC. Translation gives CASSLSGSGQETQYF.

There are many counts of this clonotype. This chain uses TRBV19 with TRBJ2-1; D could derive from TRBD1 or TRBD2 (5 bases each). The CDR3 sequence is 16 residues long. V was clipped by 4 bases and J by 11 bases, with 24 bases between them. Germline assignment: CDR1 LNHDA and CDR2 SQIVND (reference sequence). CDR3: CASSTRTSGNGFKQFF. The DNA of the CDR3 is TGTGCCAGTAGTACCCGGACATCCGGGAATGGTTTTAAGCAGTTCTTC.

There are many counts of this clonotype. V and J are TRBV20-1 and TRBJ1-2, with a weak D call TRBD1 (5 bases). Trimming pared 0 bases from V and 6 bases from J, leaving 8 bases between. In germline, CDR1 is DFQATT, CDR2 SNEGSKA (reference sequence). The CDR3 length is 12 residues. The CDR3 region is CSARDQGDGYTF. Written as DNA, the CDR3 is TGCAGTGCTAGAGATCAAGGGGATGGCTACACCTTC.

This clonotype was counted at least ten times. The chain uses TRBV24-1 and TRBJ1-4; 7 nucleotides line up with TRBD1. The CDR3 runs to 15 residues. Trimming took 2 bases from V and 5 from J; bases not matched to a gene: 4. The germline gives CDR1 KGHDR, CDR2 SFDVKD. CDR3 amino acids: CATSDSGTANEKLFF. The CDR3 DNA reads as TGTGCCACCAGTGATTCCGGGACAGCAAATGAAAAACTGTTTTTT.

This clonotype was counted a few times. A read error may explain this, as a much larger clone is one base away. V usage is TRBV6-1 and J usage is TRBJ1-5; D unclear. With 3 bases removed from V and 3 bases from J, the gap between germline ends came to 9 bases. This CDR3 has 14 residues. The germline V gene has CDR1 MNHNS and CDR2 SASEGT. The CDR3 reads CASSDGRVNQPQHF. The DNA for the CDR3 is TGTGCCAGCAGTGATGGCAGAGTCAATCAGCCCCAGCATTTT.

This clonotype was seen only a few times. This chain links TRBV5-6 with TRBJ2-5; D remains ambiguous. In germline, CDR1 is SGHDT, CDR2 YYEEEE. There are 13 residues in the CDR3. V dropped 5 bases and J dropped 5 bases, with 13 bases sitting between them. CDR3 DNA: TGTGCCAGCAGGCAGATTTTGGTCGAGACCCAGTACTTC. It specifies CASRQILVETQYF.

A few counts support this clonotype. Since a much larger clone is just one base distant, this may be a read error. V gene TRBV28 combines with J gene TRBJ2-5, with 7 bases matching TRBD2. Germline CDR1 reads MDHEN; CDR2 reads SYDVKM. V trimming: 7 bases; J trimming: 5 bases; junction bases outside the gene matches: 10. This CDR3 has 14 amino acids. The CDR3 region is CASNQPSGRETQYF. In nucleotides, the CDR3 is TGTGCCAGCAACCAACCCTCCGGGAGGGAGACCCAGTACTTC.

On this clonotype: A much larger clone differs from this one at a single base, so this may be a read error. The V and J genes are TRBV20-1 and TRBJ2-1; TRBD1 aligns across 9 bases. The CDR3 totals 15 residues. CDR1 is DFQATT and CDR2 is SNEGSKA in the germline V gene (reference sequence). The CDR3, as DNA: TGCAGTGCTGGAGCGGGGACAGGGTCCTGCAATGAGCAGTTCTTC. Protein sequence: CSAGAGTGSCNEQFF.

This clonotype has ten or more counts. V is TRBV2 and J is TRBJ2-3; D is ambiguous. The germline V and J ends were trimmed by 6 bases and 2 bases, with 12 bases remaining between them. CDR3 size: 14 residues. CDR1 is SNHLY and CDR2 is FYNNEI in the germline V gene. For the CDR3, the DNA is TGTGCCAGCAGAGCCGGGTCTACCACAGATACGCAGTATTTT. Translating gives CASRAGSTTDTQYF.

This clonotype came up many times. V is TRBV30 and J is TRBJ1-2; D is unclear. Germline lookup yields CDR1 GTSNPN and CDR2 SVGIG (reference sequence). The CDR3 has 12 amino acids. Trimming took 2 bases from V and 5 from J, leaving 9 bases between them. Here the CDR3 reads CAWSNRGYGYTF. The CDR3 DNA reads TGTGCCTGGAGTAATCGAGGATATGGCTACACCTTC.

This clonotype was counted many times. The chain joins TRBV7-6 to TRBJ1-1; 10 bases align to TRBD1. The CDR3 is 15 amino acids. Germline loops: CDR1 SGHVS, CDR2 FNYEAQ. J lost 0 bases, V lost 8 bases, and 6 bases had no gene match. CDR3 nucleotides: TGTGCCAGCCGAAGGACAGGGGGAATGAACACTGAAGCTTTCTTT. This sequence encodes CASRRTGGMNTEAFF.

This clonotype was observed at least ten times. The chain links TRBV9 to TRBJ2-5, with D unresolved. Per germline, CDR1 SGDLS and CDR2 YYNGEE. With 0 bases removed from V and 9 bases from J, the gap between germline ends came to 12 bases. The CDR3 consists of 13 residues. CDR3 loop: CASSVAGTGAQYF. In nucleotides, the CDR3 is TGTGCCAGCAGCGTAGCCGGTACTGGGGCCCAGTACTTC.

Remarks on this clonotype: This sequence may be a read error, since a much larger clone differs from it by one base. The gene calls are TRBV4-1 and TRBJ1-3, with a possible D match to TRBD1 (5 bases). V lost 0 bases to trimming and J lost 0 bases, with 15 bases between them. The CDR3 extends over 18 amino acids. Germline V gene lookup returns CDR1 MGHRA and CDR2 YSYEKL. The CDR3 coding sequence is TGCGCCAGCAGCCAAGACGGGGGGAAAGGGTCCTCTGGAAACACCATATATTTT. Translation gives CASSQDGGKGSSGNTIYF.

Many counts were recorded for this clonotype. CDR3 nucleotides: TGTGCCAGCAGCTTAGCGAAGACTGAAGCTTTCTTT. Its translation: CASSLAKTEAFF. The chain recombines TRBV7-2 with TRBJ1-1; D unclear. The ends were cut back, 0 bases at V and 5 bases at J, with 4 bases in the middle. Germline V gene lookup returns CDR1 SGHTA and CDR2 FQGNSA. The CDR3 covers 12 residues. The full variable domain, in which reference TRBV7-2 and TRBJ1-1 provide the parts outside the CDR3, is GAGVSQSPSNKVTEKGKDVELRCDPISGHTALYWYRQSLGQGLEFLIYFQGNSAPDKSGLPSDRFSAERTGGSVSTLTIQRTQQEDSAVYLCASSLAKTEAFFGQGTRLTVV.

This clonotype was detected many times. The chain combines TRBV3-1 with TRBJ2-5, with a possible D match to TRBD1 (6 bases). The CDR3 runs 14 residues. V lost 6 bases, J lost 1 base, and 12 bases lay in between. Germline V lookup: CDR1 LGHDT, CDR2 YNNKEL (reference sequence). The CDR3 sequence is CASRETGSQETQYF. The CDR3 region has the DNA TGTGCCAGCAGGGAAACAGGGTCCCAAGAGACCCAGTACTTC.

This clonotype occurred many times. V gene TRBV18 combines with J gene TRBJ2-7; TRBD1 matches at 9 bases. V lost 2 bases, J lost 6 bases, and 14 bases stayed unmatched. Looked up from germline, CDR1 is KGHSH and CDR2 is LQKENI. The CDR3 consists of 17 residues. Here the CDR3 reads CASSPVTGGFQSGEQYF. CDR3 DNA sequence: TGTGCCAGCTCACCAGTGACAGGGGGATTTCAGTCTGGCGAGCAGTACTTC.